Shown below are 27 T cell receptor beta chains from a single sample sequenced in a study of blood T cell repertoires in COVID-19 (TCRdb year 2020). Library preparation was by the immunoSEQ multiplex PCR assay. Sourced from immuneACCESS, this table was stored by TCRdb with only in-frame sequences that have V and J called. A share of the clones is absent; for the studies checked, an unresolved V gene accounts for under half, and the remainder has no known explanation. The sample records roughly 59,000 clones, over 75% of which are singletons. The top ten clonotypes cover approximately 3.5% of the sample. The sample taken for sequencing was peripheral blood. The receptors stem from a woman older than 75 with acute or convalescent COVID-19.

The V and J genes are TRBV7-3 and TRBJ2-3, with TRBD2 matching 7 bases. The length of the CDR3 is 16 residues. V lost 2 bases to trimming and J lost 2 bases; unmatched junction nucleotides: 7. In germline, CDR1 is SGHTA, CDR2 FQGTGA. The CDR3 here is CASSLFASGYTDTQYF. The CDR3, as DNA: TGTGCCAGCAGCTTATTCGCTAGCGGATACACAGATACGCAGTATTTT.

This chain joins TRBV14 and TRBJ1-6; D gene ambiguous. The germline CDR1 and CDR2 sequences are SGHDN and FVKESK. The CDR3 loop spans 12 amino acids. The V and J ends lost 4 bases and 9 bases respectively, with 7 bases between them. CDR3 loop: CASSLSSSPLHF. In DNA form, the CDR3 reads TGTGCCAGCAGCCTCTCGAGTTCACCCCTCCACTTT.

This clone appeared once. The J gene is TRBJ1-5, the V gene TRBV7-2, with a tentative D call TRBD1 (5 bases). The CDR3 spans 13 residues. Germline V CDR1 and CDR2: SGHTA, FQGNSA. The germline V and J ends were trimmed by 4 bases and 5 bases, with 9 bases remaining between them. This CDR3 is CASSSTGDQPQHF. In nucleotides, the CDR3 is TGTGCCAGCAGCTCAACAGGCGATCAGCCCCAGCATTTT.

The J gene is TRBJ2-3, the V gene TRBV7-3; D possibly corresponds to TRBD2 (6 bases). The V and J ends lost 4 bases and 2 bases respectively, with 19 bases between them. This CDR3 spans 17 amino acids. The germline V gene encodes CDR1 SGHTA and CDR2 FQGTGA. Here the CDR3 reads CASSYRPTGLNTDTQYF. The CDR3 DNA reads TGTGCCAGCAGCTACCGCCCAACGGGACTCAACACAGATACGCAGTATTTT.

The chain has TRBV12-1 and TRBJ2-1; TRBD2, the D gene given by the table, was not confirmed from the DNA. TRBV12-1 is recorded as a pseudogene. This CDR3 is 13 amino acids long. This CDR3 reads CAILMRITSEQFF. The CDR3 DNA reads as TGTGCCATCCTGATGAGGATAACGTCCGAGCAGTTCTTC.

The chain joins TRBV6-4 to TRBJ1-2; D gene ambiguous. Trimming removed 0 bases from V and 5 bases from J, with 7 bases in between. Per germline, CDR1 MRHNA and CDR2 SNTAGT. This CDR3 contains 13 residues. The CDR3 coding sequence is TGTGCCAGCAGTGACTCGACGGGGTATGGCTACACCTTC. It yields the protein CASSDSTGYGYTF.

The chain has TRBV7-2 and TRBJ1-1; D is undetermined. The CDR3 sequence is 14 residues long. Trimming took 2 bases from V and 0 from J, leaving 7 bases between them. The germline gives CDR1 SGHTA, CDR2 FQGNSA. This CDR3 reads CASSLTTMNTEAFF. Here the CDR3 DNA reads TGTGCCAGCAGCTTAACAACCATGAACACTGAAGCTTTCTTT.

V gene TRBV27 combines with J gene TRBJ1-2; TRBD1 agrees at 10 bases. V dropped 6 bases and J dropped 5; count of bases not matched to a gene: 6. The V gene's germline CDR1 is MNHEY and CDR2 SMNVEV (reference sequence). CDR3 length: 14 residues. The chain's CDR3 is CASRRQGARYGYTF. CDR3 coding DNA: TGTGCCAGCAGAAGACAGGGGGCGAGGTATGGCTACACCTTC.

The chain is built from TRBV25-1 and TRBJ2-1, with D possibly being TRBD2 (6 bases). Germline V gene data show CDR1 as MGHDK and CDR2 as SYGVNS. The V end was cut by 0 bases, the J end by 0 bases, with 9 bases between. The CDR3 is made up of 16 amino acids. The CDR3 here is CASSEYDGSSYNEQFF. For the CDR3, the DNA is TGTGCCAGCAGTGAATATGACGGGAGCTCCTACAATGAGCAGTTCTTC.

The rearrangement uses TRBV10-2 and TRBJ1-5; 9 bases map to TRBD1. The CDR3 is 14 residues long. Germline loops: CDR1 WSHSY, CDR2 SAAADI. Trimming cost V 4 bases and J 4 bases; bases outside gene matches: 2. This chain's CDR3 is CASSGQGENQPQHF. Written as DNA, the CDR3 is TGCGCCAGCAGTGGACAGGGGGAAAATCAGCCCCAGCATTTT.

The rearrangement links TRBV27 to TRBJ1-5; TRBD1 might be the D (6 bases). The V gene lost 6 bases and the J gene lost 1 base, with 10 bases spanning the gap. The V gene's germline CDR1 is MNHEY and CDR2 SMNVEV (reference sequence). There are 14 residues in the CDR3. The CDR3 reads CASRQGGSNQPQHF. In DNA, the CDR3 is TGTGCCAGCAGACAGGGTGGGAGCAATCAGCCCCAGCATTTT.

The chain recombines TRBV9 with TRBJ1-6; TRBD1 is a possible D gene (6 bases). The length of the CDR3 is 15 residues. Trimming left V 4 bases short and J 9 bases short, with 17 bases between. Germline V gene data show CDR1 as SGDLS and CDR2 as YYNGEE. The CDR3 coding sequence is TGTGCCAGCAGCCCCGACAGGAGCCCCTCTTCACCCCTCCACTTT. Its protein product is CASSPDRSPSSPLHF. Full variable domain (outside the CDR3, taken from reference TRBV9 and TRBJ1-6): DSGVTQTPKHLITATGQRVTLRCSPRSGDLSVYWYQQSLDQGLQFLIQYYNGEERAKGNILERFSAQQFPDLHSELNLSSLELGDSALYFCASSPDRSPSSPLHFGNGTRLTVT.

The chain joins TRBV5-4 to TRBJ2-1, with D tentatively TRBD2 (6 bases). Germline V CDR1 and CDR2: SGHNT, YYREEE (reference sequence). Trimming left V 5 bases short and J 6 bases short, with 12 bases between. CDR3 length: 13 residues. The CDR3 reads CASSSLATNEQFF. For the CDR3, the DNA is TGTGCCAGCAGTTCGCTAGCGACCAATGAGCAGTTCTTC. The variable domain in full, completed from reference TRBV5-4 and TRBJ2-1, reads ETGVTQSPTHLIKTRGQQVTLRCSSQSGHNTVSWYQQALGQGPQFIFQYYREEENGRGNFPPRFSGLQFPNYSSELNVNALELDDSALYLCASSSLATNEQFFGPGTRLTVL.

This chain connects TRBV7-6 to TRBJ2-3; 9 nucleotides agree with TRBD2. The V gene's germline CDR1 is SGHVS and CDR2 FNYEAQ. The CDR3 is 16 residues long. Trimming took 3 bases from V and 0 from J; bases not matched to a gene: 4. The CDR3 DNA follows: TGTGCCAGCAGCTTCCTAGCGGGGACTAGCACAGATACGCAGTATTTT. Its protein product is CASSFLAGTSTDTQYF.

This chain joins TRBV11-3 and TRBJ2-2; 10 bases agree with TRBD1. CDR3 size: 15 residues. Germline V CDR1 and CDR2: SGHNT, YENEEA. The V segment lost 6 bases and the J segment 4 bases; nucleotides outside the gene matches: 5. The CDR3 DNA reads as TGTGCCAGCAGAGCCGGGACAGGGGCCACCGGGGAGCTGTTTTTT. Its translation is CASRAGTGATGELFF.

The V call is TRBV7-2, the J call TRBJ2-3, with TRBD2 identical over 12 bases. J gave up 4 bases and V 6 bases, and 5 bases lay outside the gene matches. This CDR3 region has 15 residues. In germline, CDR1 is SGHTA, CDR2 FQGNSA. For the CDR3, the DNA is TGTGCCAGCAGTAGGACTAGCGGGGCGGCAGATACGCAGTATTTT. Amino acids: CASSRTSGAADTQYF.

This clone occurred a few times. V usage is TRBV2 and J usage is TRBJ1-6; possibly TRBD1 for D (6 bases). This CDR3 has 13 residues. V lost 6 bases and J lost 7, with 10 bases in between. Germline CDR1 SNHLY, CDR2 FYNNEI. Here the CDR3 DNA reads TGTGCCAGCAGCCGGACAGTAAATTCACCCCTCCACTTT. Translating gives CASSRTVNSPLHF.

The chain carries TRBV19 and TRBJ1-4; D gene ambiguous. Germline V lookup: CDR1 LNHDA, CDR2 SQIVND (reference sequence). V was pared by 3 bases and J by 7 bases, with 12 bases between. The CDR3 is made up of 14 amino acids. This CDR3 reads CASSMGGVGEKLFF. CDR3 nucleotide sequence: TGTGCCAGTAGTATGGGAGGTGTCGGTGAAAAACTGTTTTTT.

This chain joins TRBV7-2 and TRBJ1-2, with a tentative D call TRBD1 (6 bases). Germline assignment: CDR1 SGHTA and CDR2 FQGNSA. V was trimmed by 5 bases and J by 0 bases, leaving 13 bases between them. This CDR3 is built from 15 residues. Here the CDR3 reads CASSPRQAANYGYTF. The CDR3 coding sequence is TGTGCCAGCAGCCCCAGACAGGCAGCTAACTATGGCTACACCTTC.

The chain has TRBV6-6 and TRBJ1-1; 9 nucleotides line up with TRBD1. Germline V gene sequence: CDR1 MNHNY, CDR2 SVGAGI (reference sequence). Trimming took 5 bases from V and 5 from J; bases not matched to a gene: 3. The CDR3 runs to 13 residues. The CDR3 sequence: CASSGQGRTEAFF. CDR3 nucleotides: TGTGCCAGCAGTGGACAGGGGAGGACTGAAGCTTTCTTT.

This rearrangement joins TRBV19 to TRBJ2-7, with a weak D call TRBD2 (5 bases). CDR1 is LNHDA and CDR2 is SQIVND in the germline V gene (reference sequence). Trimming removed 3 bases from V and 1 base from J, with 13 bases in between. This CDR3 is 15 amino acids long. Written as DNA, the CDR3 is TGTGCCAGTAGTATCCAGAGCGGTCCTTCCTACGAGCAGTACTTC. Its translation: CASSIQSGPSYEQYF.

The rearrangement uses TRBV10-3 and TRBJ1-6, with D possibly being TRBD1 (5 bases). Trimming removed 6 bases at V and 8 bases at J, with 11 bases between. This CDR3 has 13 amino acids. Per germline, CDR1 ENHRY and CDR2 SYGVKD. This CDR3 reads CAIRLAGDSPLHF. CDR3 nucleotide sequence: TGTGCCATCAGGCTCGCGGGGGATTCACCCCTCCACTTT.

This clone was observed a handful of times. This rearrangement joins TRBV6-2 or TRBV6-3 to TRBJ1-6; TRBD1 matches at 7 bases. V lost 0 bases and J lost 10; bases outside the gene matches: 9. CDR1 is MNHEY and CDR2 is SVGEGT in the germline V gene. The CDR3 loop spans 16 amino acids. CDR3 coding DNA: TGTGCCAGCAGTTACTCGAGTACCAGGGGGGAATCACCCCTCCACTTT. It is translated as CASSYSSTRGESPLHF.

This clone has only a few counts. J is TRBJ1-2 and V is TRBV18; tentatively, D is TRBD1 (5 bases). The CDR3 extends over 13 amino acids. V was trimmed by 3 bases and J by 7 bases, leaving 12 bases between them. CDR1 and CDR2 from the germline V gene are KGHSH and LQKENI. As DNA, the CDR3 is TGTGCCAGCTCACCCGATTCAGGGCTTGGCTACACCTTC. Protein product: CASSPDSGLGYTF.

The rearrangement uses TRBV5-1 and TRBJ1-2, with TRBD1 identical over 7 bases. Germline CDR1 SGHRS, CDR2 YFSETQ. After removal of 4 bases from V and 5 bases from J, the junction contained 11 bases not matched to a gene. The CDR3 runs to 15 residues. The CDR3 bases are TGCGCCAGCAGCAGAACCCCCCGGACAGGATATGGCTACACCTTC. This translates into CASSRTPRTGYGYTF.

Details on this clone: The germline gene is not matched at one end of the junction; a read error may be the cause. The CDR3 sequence is CSVAPPTGTSAVF. In nucleotides, the CDR3 is TGCAGCGTTGCCCCTCCTACCGGGACTAGTGCCGTCTTC. This chain uses TRBV29-1 with TRBJ2-1, with 8 nucleotides matching TRBD2. The CDR3 runs 13 residues. Germline CDR1 is SQVTM and CDR2 is ANQGSEA.

CDR3 loop: CASSLGANYGYTF. In DNA form, the CDR3 reads TGTGCCAGCAGCTTAGGGGCGAACTATGGCTACACCTTC. This sequence joins TRBV11-2 and TRBJ1-2; D ambiguous. The germline V gene has CDR1 SGHAT and CDR2 FQNNGV. The CDR3 loop spans 13 amino acids. V lost 1 base and J 2 bases, leaving 5 bases between the germline ends.